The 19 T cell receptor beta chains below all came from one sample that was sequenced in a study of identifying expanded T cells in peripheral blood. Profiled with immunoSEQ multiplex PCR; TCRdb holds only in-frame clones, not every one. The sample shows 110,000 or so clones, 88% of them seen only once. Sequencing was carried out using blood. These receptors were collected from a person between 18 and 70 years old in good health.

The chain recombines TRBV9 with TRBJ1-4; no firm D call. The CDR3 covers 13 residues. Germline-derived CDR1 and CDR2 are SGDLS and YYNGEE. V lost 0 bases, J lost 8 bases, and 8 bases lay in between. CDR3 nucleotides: TGTGCCAGCAGCGTAGTCCCCGAGGAAAAACTGTTTTTT. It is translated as CASSVVPEEKLFF.

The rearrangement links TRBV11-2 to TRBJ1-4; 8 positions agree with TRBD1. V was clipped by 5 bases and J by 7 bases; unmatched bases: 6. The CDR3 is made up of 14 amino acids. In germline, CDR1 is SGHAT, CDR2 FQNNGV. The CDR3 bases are TGTGCCAGCAGCCTAGGACAGGGCCTTGAAAAACTGTTTTTT. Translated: CASSLGQGLEKLFF. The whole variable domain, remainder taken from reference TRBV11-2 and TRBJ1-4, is EAGVAQSPRYKIIEKRQSVAFWCNPISGHATLYWYQQILGQGPKLLIQFQNNGVVDDSQLPKDRFSAERLKGVDSTLKIQPAKLEDSAVYLCASSLGQGLEKLFFGSGTQLSVL.

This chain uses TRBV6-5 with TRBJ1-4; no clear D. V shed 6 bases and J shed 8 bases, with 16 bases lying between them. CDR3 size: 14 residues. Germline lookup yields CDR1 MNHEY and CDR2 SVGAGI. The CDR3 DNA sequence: TGTGCCAGCAGCCCCGGGCCTCTCCTCGAAAAACTGTTTTTT. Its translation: CASSPGPLLEKLFF.

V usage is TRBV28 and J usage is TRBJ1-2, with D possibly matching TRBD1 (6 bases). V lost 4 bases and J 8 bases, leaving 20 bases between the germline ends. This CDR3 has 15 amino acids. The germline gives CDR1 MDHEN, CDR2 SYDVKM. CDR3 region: CASSSPSWGQEGYTF. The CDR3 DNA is TGTGCCAGCAGTTCTCCGAGTTGGGGGCAGGAGGGCTACACCTTC.

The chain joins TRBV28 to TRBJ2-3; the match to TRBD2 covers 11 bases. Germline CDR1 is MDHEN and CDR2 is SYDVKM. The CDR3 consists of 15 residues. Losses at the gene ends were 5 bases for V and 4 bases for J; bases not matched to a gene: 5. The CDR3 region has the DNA TGTGCCAGCAGTCGACTAGCGGGACCCCCAGATACGCAGTATTTT. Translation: CASSRLAGPPDTQYF.

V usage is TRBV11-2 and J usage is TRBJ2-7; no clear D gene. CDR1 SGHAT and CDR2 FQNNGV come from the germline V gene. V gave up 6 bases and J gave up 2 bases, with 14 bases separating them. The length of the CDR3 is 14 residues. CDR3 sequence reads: CASSIGLDTYEQYF. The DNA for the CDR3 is TGTGCCAGCAGTATAGGGCTAGATACCTACGAGCAGTACTTC.

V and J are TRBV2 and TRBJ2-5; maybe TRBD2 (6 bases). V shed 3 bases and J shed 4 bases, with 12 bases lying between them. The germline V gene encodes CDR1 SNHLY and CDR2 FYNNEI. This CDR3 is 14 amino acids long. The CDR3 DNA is TGTGCCAGCAGTGAGGAGGGCAGAGGAGAGACCCAGTACTTC. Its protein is CASSEEGRGETQYF.

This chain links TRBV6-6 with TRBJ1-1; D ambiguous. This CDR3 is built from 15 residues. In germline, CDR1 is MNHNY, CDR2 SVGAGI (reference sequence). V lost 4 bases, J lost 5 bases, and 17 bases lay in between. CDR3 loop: CASSLNRLGRTEAFF. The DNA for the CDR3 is TGTGCCAGCAGTTTAAATAGGTTGGGGAGGACTGAAGCTTTCTTT.

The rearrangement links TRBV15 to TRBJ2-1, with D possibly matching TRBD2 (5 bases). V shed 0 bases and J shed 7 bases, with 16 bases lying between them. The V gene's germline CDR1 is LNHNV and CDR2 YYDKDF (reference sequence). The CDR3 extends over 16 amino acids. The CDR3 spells CATSREGSGPRNEQFF. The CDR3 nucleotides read TGTGCCACCAGCAGAGAGGGCAGCGGCCCACGTAATGAGCAGTTCTTC.

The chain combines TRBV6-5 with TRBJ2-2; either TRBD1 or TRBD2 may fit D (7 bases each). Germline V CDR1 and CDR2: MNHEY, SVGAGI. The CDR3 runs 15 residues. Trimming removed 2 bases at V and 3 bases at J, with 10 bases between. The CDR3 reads CASSYQGGYTGELFF. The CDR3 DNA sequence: TGTGCCAGCAGTTACCAGGGGGGGTACACCGGGGAGCTGTTTTTT.

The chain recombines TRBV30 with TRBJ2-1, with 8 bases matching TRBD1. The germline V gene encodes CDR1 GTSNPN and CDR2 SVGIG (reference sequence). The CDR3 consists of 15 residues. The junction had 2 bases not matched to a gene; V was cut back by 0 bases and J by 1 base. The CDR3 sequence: CAWSVGQGSYNEQFF. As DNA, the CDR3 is TGTGCCTGGAGTGTCGGACAGGGTTCCTACAATGAGCAGTTCTTC.

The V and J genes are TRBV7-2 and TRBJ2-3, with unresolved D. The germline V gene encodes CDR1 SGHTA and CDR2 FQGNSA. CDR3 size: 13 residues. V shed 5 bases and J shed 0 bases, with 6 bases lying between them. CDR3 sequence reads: CASSRDSTDTQYF. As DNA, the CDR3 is TGTGCCAGCAGCCGCGATAGCACAGATACGCAGTATTTT.

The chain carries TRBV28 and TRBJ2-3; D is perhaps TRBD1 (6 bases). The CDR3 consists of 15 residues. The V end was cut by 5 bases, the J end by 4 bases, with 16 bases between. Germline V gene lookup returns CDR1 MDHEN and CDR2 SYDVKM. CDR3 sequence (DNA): TGTGCCAGCAGTCCGACAGACAGGTTTTCAGATACGCAGTATTTT. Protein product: CASSPTDRFSDTQYF.

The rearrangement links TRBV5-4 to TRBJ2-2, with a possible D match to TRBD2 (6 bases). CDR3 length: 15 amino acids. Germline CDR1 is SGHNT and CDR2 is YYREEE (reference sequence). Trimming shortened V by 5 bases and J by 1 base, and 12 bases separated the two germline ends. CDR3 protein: CASSRDGGNTGELFF. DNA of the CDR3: TGTGCCAGCAGTCGGGACGGGGGGAACACCGGGGAGCTGTTTTTT.

In DNA form, the CDR3 reads TGTGCCAGCAGCTCCCCGGGTAAGAATGAGCAGTTCTTC. Its translation is CASSSPGKNEQFF. This chain uses TRBV7-3 with TRBJ2-1; D gene unclear. CDR1 is SGHTA and CDR2 is FQGTGA in the germline V gene. V lost 4 bases and J lost 7, with 11 bases in between. The CDR3 has 13 amino acids.

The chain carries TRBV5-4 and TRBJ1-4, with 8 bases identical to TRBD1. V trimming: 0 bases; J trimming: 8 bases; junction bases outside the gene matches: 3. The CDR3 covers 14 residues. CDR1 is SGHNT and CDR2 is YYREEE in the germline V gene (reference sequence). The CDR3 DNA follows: TGTGCCAGCAGCTTGGCAGGGGGCGAGGAAAAACTGTTTTTT. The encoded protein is CASSLAGGEEKLFF.

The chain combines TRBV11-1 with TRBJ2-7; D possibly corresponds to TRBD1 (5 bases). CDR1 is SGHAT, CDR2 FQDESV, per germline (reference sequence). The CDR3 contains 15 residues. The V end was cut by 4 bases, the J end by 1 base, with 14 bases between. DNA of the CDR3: TGTGCCAGCAGCTCAACAGGAGACCCTTCCTACGAGCAGTACTTC. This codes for CASSSTGDPSYEQYF.

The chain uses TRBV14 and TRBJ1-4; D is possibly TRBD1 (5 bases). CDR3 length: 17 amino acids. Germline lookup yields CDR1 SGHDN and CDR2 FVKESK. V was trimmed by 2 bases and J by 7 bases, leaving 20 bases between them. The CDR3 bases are TGTGCCAGCAGCCAACTATTACCCAGGGCGGTAGGTGAAAAACTGTTTTTT. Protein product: CASSQLLPRAVGEKLFF.

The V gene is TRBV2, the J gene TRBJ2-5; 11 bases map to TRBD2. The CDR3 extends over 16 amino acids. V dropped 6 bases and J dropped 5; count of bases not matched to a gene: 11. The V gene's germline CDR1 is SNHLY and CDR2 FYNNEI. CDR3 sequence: CASSPIAGGPGETQYF. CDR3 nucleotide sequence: TGTGCCAGCAGCCCCATAGCGGGAGGGCCTGGTGAGACCCAGTACTTC.